This TCR beta chain appears in the sequencing data of a study of breast tumors, draining lymph nodes, adjacent tissues. TCRdb reanalysed the multiplex PCR reads using MiXCR and keeps one entry per CDR3 protein. The sample has hundreds of thousands of distinct CDR3 sequences; 32% are singletons. Breast cancer patients provided tissue from their axillary draining lymph nodes. Findings and caveats of the study: Compared with basal-like, luminal-like tumors shared significantly more repertoire with nontumor tissue. Tumor T cell lymph node origin was a supported hypothesis, not proven.

The CDR3 contains 14 residues. Germline CDR1 reads SGHDT; CDR2 reads YYEEEE. Trimming left V 4 bases short and J 6 bases short, with 17 bases between. Note on this clonotype: The antigen is unknown.

The TCR was taken from a female donor with breast cancer. Some clones in this sample may be carry-over from other donors' samples. Material: axillary lymph node tissue. The rearrangement uses TRBV5-6 and TRBJ2-7; maybe TRBD1 (6 bases). CDR3 region: CASSPRDTGFEQYF. CDR3 coding DNA: TGTGCCAGCAGCCCGAGGGACACGGGGTTCGAGCAGTACTTC.